The 14 T cell receptor beta chains listed next were all sequenced from one sample in a study of T cell responses to AZD1222 COVID-19 vaccine. Here immunoSEQ multiplex PCR was the method, and the copy in TCRdb shows in-frame clones only, minus some. The sample records 130,000 to 150,000 clones, about 92% being singletons. The material was peripheral blood, obtained on day 0 of AZD1222 vaccination. The receptors were gathered from an adult in good health.

J is TRBJ2-3 and V is TRBV5-4; 8 nucleotides align to TRBD2. Looked up from germline, CDR1 is SGHNT and CDR2 is YYREEE (reference sequence). The CDR3 covers 18 residues. J lost 0 bases, V lost 1 base, and 10 bases had no gene match. The CDR3 sequence is CASSLRILSGGSTDTQYF. CDR3 nucleotides: TGTGCCAGCAGCTTGAGGATTCTGAGCGGGGGTAGCACAGATACGCAGTATTTT.

The genes are TRBV23-1 and TRBJ1-2; 9 bases agree with TRBD1. TRBV23-1 is given ORF status, its function remaining uncertain. The CDR3 runs 15 residues. V gave up 2 bases and J gave up 3 bases; unmatched junction bases: 4. The CDR3 is CASSQRQGDYYGYTF. The CDR3 DNA follows: TGCGCCAGCAGTCAAAGACAGGGGGATTACTATGGCTACACCTTC.

V gene TRBV9 combines with J gene TRBJ1-3, with D tentatively TRBD1 (6 bases). V was cut by 3 bases and J by 0 bases, with 10 bases left in between. From germline, CDR1 is SGDLS and CDR2 YYNGEE. This CDR3 comprises 15 residues. CDR3 bases: TGTGCCAGCAGCGCAGGGGCCTCCTCTGGAAACACCATATATTTT. The encoded protein is CASSAGASSGNTIYF.

The V gene is TRBV5-8, the J gene TRBJ2-1; 9 bases are a match to TRBD2. In germline, CDR1 is SGHTS, CDR2 YDEGEE. Trimming took 2 bases from V and 0 from J; bases not matched to a gene: 3. This CDR3 contains 16 residues. For the CDR3, the DNA is TGTGCCAGCAGCTTTAGCGGGAGTAGCTCCTACAATGAGCAGTTCTTC. As protein: CASSFSGSSSYNEQFF. The whole variable domain, remainder taken from reference TRBV5-8 and TRBJ2-1, is EAGVTQSPTHLIKTRGQQATLRCSPISGHTSVYWYQQALGLGLQFLLWYDEGEERNRGNFPPRFSGRQFPNYSSELNVNALELEDSALYLCASSFSGSSSYNEQFFGPGTRLTVL.

The gene calls are TRBV7-3 and TRBJ1-1; 9 bases map to TRBD1. The CDR3 is made up of 13 amino acids. The germline CDR1 and CDR2 sequences are SGHTA and FQGTGA. Trimming removed 2 bases from V and 8 bases from J; junction bases left unmatched: 3. CDR3 in amino acids: CASSLFGTGEAFF. CDR3 nucleotide sequence: TGTGCCAGCAGCTTATTTGGGACAGGGGAAGCTTTCTTT.

The J gene is TRBJ1-4, the V gene TRBV19; 8 nucleotides match TRBD1. The germline V gene encodes CDR1 LNHDA and CDR2 SQIVND (reference sequence). The CDR3 spans 17 residues. Trimming removed 7 bases from V and 0 bases from J; junction bases left unmatched: 10. CDR3 coding DNA: TGTGCCAGTAAATGGACAGGGAGGGATTCAACTAATGAAAAACTGTTTTTT. Translating gives CASKWTGRDSTNEKLFF. Full variable domain (missing parts from reference TRBV19 and TRBJ1-4): DGGITQSPKYLFRKEGQNVTLSCEQNLNHDAMYWYRQDPGQGLRLIYYSQIVNDFQKGDIAEGYSVSREKKESFPLTVTSAQKNPTAFYLCASKWTGRDSTNEKLFFGSGTQLSVL.

The chain carries TRBV15 and TRBJ2-5; 9 bases are shared with TRBD1. This CDR3 contains 16 residues. With 5 bases clipped from V and 4 bases from J, the junction kept 11 bases outside the gene matches. Per germline, CDR1 LNHNV and CDR2 YYDKDF (reference sequence). The CDR3 region is CATSQNRDREGETQYF. The DNA of the CDR3 is TGTGCCACCAGCCAGAACCGGGACAGGGAAGGAGAGACCCAGTACTTC.

This chain uses TRBV9 with TRBJ1-2; perhaps TRBD1 as D (6 bases). Germline V gene sequence: CDR1 SGDLS, CDR2 YYNGEE. Trimming stripped 0 bases from V and 4 bases from J, with 10 bases between. The CDR3 length is 14 residues. CDR3 in DNA: TGTGCCAGCAGCGTAGGTGGGGGCTTCTATGGCTACACCTTC. It yields the protein CASSVGGGFYGYTF.

CDR3 bases: TGTGCCAGCAGCGTAGTAGGACTAGCGGGAGGCCAATGGAATGAGCAGTTCTTC. Protein product: CASSVVGLAGGQWNEQFF. V gene TRBV9 combines with J gene TRBJ2-1; 14 bases map to TRBD2. The CDR3 extends over 18 amino acids. CDR1 is SGDLS, CDR2 YYNGEE, per germline. V lost 0 bases, J lost 7 bases, and 9 bases stayed unmatched.

CDR3 sequence (DNA): TGTGCTAGTGGTTTACGGCCACCACCTAGCACAGATACGCAGTATTTT. Amino acids: CASGLRPPPSTDTQYF. This sequence joins TRBV12-5 and TRBJ2-3; D not certain. Trimming shortened V by 3 bases and J by 0 bases, and 13 bases separated the two germline ends. This CDR3 contains 16 residues. Germline V gene data show CDR1 as LGHNT and CDR2 as FRNRAP. Complete variable domain (other parts from reference TRBV12-5 and TRBJ2-3): DARVTQTPRHKVTEMGQEVTMRCQPILGHNTVFWYRQTMMQGLELLAYFRNRAPLDDSGMPKDRFSAEMPDATLATLKIQPSEPRDSAVYFCASGLRPPPSTDTQYFGPGTRLTVL.

V and J are TRBV13 and TRBJ1-5; D might be TRBD1 (6 bases). The CDR3 is 14 residues long. Germline CDR1 is PRHDT and CDR2 is FYEKMQ (reference sequence). The ends were cut back, 1 base at V and 7 bases at J, with 11 bases in the middle. In DNA form, the CDR3 reads TGTGCCAGCAGCTTAGCAGGGGCGCGGCAGCCCCAGCATTTT. It yields the protein CASSLAGARQPQHF.

The chain links TRBV2 to TRBJ1-1, with TRBD1 matching over 9 bases. The germline gives CDR1 SNHLY, CDR2 FYNNEI. The CDR3 is 14 residues long. Trimming at V came to 6 bases and at J to 4 bases, leaving 6 bases not matched to a gene. This CDR3 is CASSEQGAGTEAFF. The CDR3 coding sequence is TGTGCCAGCAGCGAACAGGGGGCGGGCACTGAAGCTTTCTTT.

The J gene is TRBJ1-1, the V gene TRBV7-2; D is ambiguous. Germline CDR1 is SGHTA and CDR2 is FQGNSA. This CDR3 spans 13 amino acids. Trimming pared 5 bases from V and 5 bases from J, leaving 12 bases between. For the CDR3, the DNA is TGTGCCAGCAGCGCATATAGAGAGACTGAAGCTTTCTTT. Residues: CASSAYRETEAFF. The full variable domain, with the rest looked up from reference TRBV7-2 and TRBJ1-1, is GAGVSQSPSNKVTEKGKDVELRCDPISGHTALYWYRQSLGQGLEFLIYFQGNSAPDKSGLPSDRFSAERTGGSVSTLTIQRTQQEDSAVYLCASSAYRETEAFFGQGTRLTVV.

J is TRBJ1-4 and V is TRBV19; 9 bases line up with TRBD1. The CDR3 extends over 14 amino acids. Per the germline V gene, CDR1 is LNHDA and CDR2 is SQIVND (reference sequence). After removal of 8 bases from V and 7 bases from J, the junction contained 8 bases not matched to a gene. The CDR3 loop is CASCDRGRGEKLFF. The DNA of the CDR3 is TGTGCCAGTTGTGACAGGGGGAGAGGTGAAAAACTGTTTTTT.